These 26 T cell receptor beta chains share one sample of origin, sequenced in a study of cytomegalovirus exposure and HLA in healthy donors. 13 Jbeta primers and 60 Vbeta primers were used for the PCR. Clones were read by immunoSEQ multiplex PCR, and TCRdb kept only the in-frame ones, dropping some. The sample consists of under 300,000 clones, 86% of them appearing once. The sequenced sample consisted of PBMCs. The origin of the receptors is a man between 40 and 49 years old in good health and CMV-seropositive.

As concerns this clone: Relative to the germline gene, one junction end is altered; a read error may explain this. The rearrangement links TRBV19 to TRBJ2-1; 11 bases line up with TRBD2. Per the germline V gene, CDR1 is LNHDA and CDR2 is SQIVND (reference sequence). This CDR3 is built from 15 residues. CDR3 protein: CASNIAGGPGNEQFF. CDR3 sequence (DNA): TGTGCCAGTAATATAGCGGGAGGGCCAGGGAATGAGCAGTTCTTC. The full variable domain, completed using reference TRBV19 and TRBJ2-1, is DGGITQSPKYLFRKEGQNVTLSCEQNLNHDAMYWYRQDPGQGLRLIYYSQIVNDFQKGDIAEGYSVSREKKESFPLTVTSAQKNPTAFYLCASNIAGGPGNEQFFGPGTRLTVL.

V gene TRBV9 combines with J gene TRBJ2-1; 11 nucleotides match TRBD2. This CDR3 comprises 18 residues. V trimming: 3 bases; J trimming: 2 bases; junction bases outside the gene matches: 10. Germline CDR1 SGDLS, CDR2 YYNGEE. The CDR3 sequence: CASSAARASGRPYNEQFF. DNA for the CDR3: TGTGCCAGCAGCGCAGCCCGGGCTAGCGGGAGGCCCTACAATGAGCAGTTCTTC.

The rearrangement links TRBV11-3 to TRBJ1-4; 8 bases are shared with TRBD1. Germline CDR1 SGHNT, CDR2 YENEEA. Losses at the gene ends were 3 bases for V and 7 bases for J; bases not matched to a gene: 4. The length of the CDR3 is 14 residues. CDR3 residues: CASSFPGGGEKLFF. As DNA, the CDR3 is TGTGCCAGCAGCTTTCCAGGGGGCGGTGAAAAACTGTTTTTT.

The chain couples TRBV6-6 to TRBJ2-2, with unresolved D. Trimming removed 2 bases at V and 0 bases at J, with 4 bases between. The CDR3 is 14 residues long. The germline CDR1 and CDR2 sequences are MNHNY and SVGAGI (reference sequence). The CDR3 sequence is CASSYGPNTGELFF. CDR3 sequence (DNA): TGTGCCAGCAGTTACGGGCCGAACACCGGGGAGCTGTTTTTT.

The chain links TRBV2 to TRBJ1-1; D may be TRBD1 (5 bases). Looked up from germline, CDR1 is SNHLY and CDR2 is FYNNEI. The CDR3 is made up of 13 amino acids. V dropped 5 bases and J dropped 0 bases, with 7 bases sitting between them. CDR3 amino acids: CASSKTVNTEAFF. The CDR3 coding sequence is TGTGCCAGCAGTAAGACAGTGAACACTGAAGCTTTCTTT.

The chain combines TRBV7-9 with TRBJ1-1; TRBD1 agrees at 9 bases. Germline lookup yields CDR1 SEHNR and CDR2 FQNEAQ (reference sequence). The CDR3 length is 15 residues. V shed 5 bases and J 4 bases; nucleotides not matched to a gene: 8. The CDR3 sequence: CASSLPGQGLTEAFF. As DNA, the CDR3 is TGTGCCAGCAGCCTCCCGGGACAGGGACTCACTGAAGCTTTCTTT. Full variable domain (remainder filled in from reference TRBV7-9 and TRBJ1-1): DTGVSQNPRHKITKRGQNVTFRCDPISEHNRLYWYRQTLGQGPEFLTYFQNEAQLEKSRLLSDRFSAERPKGSFSTLEIQRTEQGDSAMYLCASSLPGQGLTEAFFGQGTRLTVV.

The chain carries TRBV10-3 and TRBJ1-3; no clear D. In germline, CDR1 is ENHRY, CDR2 SYGVKD. The CDR3 extends over 15 amino acids. Trimming shortened V by 0 bases and J by 3 bases, and 9 bases separated the two germline ends. The CDR3 nucleotides are TGTGCCATCAGTGAGTCGGCAGGTCTTGGAAACACCATATATTTT. Protein: CAISESAGLGNTIYF.

The chain employs TRBV10-3 and TRBJ1-2, with D possibly being TRBD1 (5 bases). Germline CDR1 is ENHRY and CDR2 is SYGVKD. The CDR3 is made up of 13 amino acids. V shed 2 bases and J shed 5 bases, with 9 bases lying between them. The CDR3 loop reads CAISENDRYGYTF. The CDR3 DNA follows: TGTGCCATCAGTGAGAATGACAGATATGGCTACACCTTC.

The gene calls are TRBV6-1 and TRBJ1-1; TRBD1 aligns across 10 bases. After removal of 2 bases from V and 5 bases from J, the junction contained 14 bases not matched to a gene. CDR3 length: 18 amino acids. From germline, CDR1 is MNHNS and CDR2 SASEGT. CDR3 DNA: TGTGCCAGCAGTGAACGGGGACAGGGGACGGGTTTGAGAACTGAAGCTTTCTTT. Its translation is CASSERGQGTGLRTEAFF.

The chain combines TRBV5-4 with TRBJ2-3, with D possibly matching TRBD1 (5 bases). This CDR3 spans 15 amino acids. Germline V gene lookup returns CDR1 SGHNT and CDR2 YYREEE (reference sequence). V was clipped by 2 bases and J by 0 bases, with 10 bases between them. CDR3 region: CASSFTGPSTDTQYF. The CDR3 bases are TGTGCCAGCAGCTTCACAGGACCCAGCACAGATACGCAGTATTTT. Supplemented by reference TRBV5-4 and TRBJ2-3, the full variable domain reads ETGVTQSPTHLIKTRGQQVTLRCSSQSGHNTVSWYQQALGQGPQFIFQYYREEENGRGNFPPRFSGLQFPNYSSELNVNALELDDSALYLCASSFTGPSTDTQYFGPGTRLTVL.

The J gene is TRBJ2-3, the V gene TRBV9; 11 positions match TRBD2. The V gene's germline CDR1 is SGDLS and CDR2 YYNGEE. The CDR3 has 16 residues. Trimming removed 3 bases from V and 5 bases from J; junction bases left unmatched: 8. The CDR3 sequence is CASSGSLAGGIDTQYF. The DNA of the CDR3 is TGTGCCAGCAGCGGAAGCCTAGCGGGGGGTATAGATACGCAGTATTTT.

The gene calls are TRBV7-9 and TRBJ2-7; 10 nucleotides agree with TRBD1. Germline trimming cut 5 bases from V and 2 bases from J; bases unmatched to any gene: 6. CDR1 is SEHNR and CDR2 is FQNEAQ in the germline V gene (reference sequence). CDR3 length: 15 residues. The CDR3 reads CASSPGQGLTYEQYF. CDR3 in DNA: TGTGCCAGCAGCCCGGGACAGGGGCTAACCTACGAGCAGTACTTC.

This chain connects TRBV11-2 to TRBJ1-1, with a weak D call TRBD1 (5 bases). Germline loops: CDR1 SGHAT, CDR2 FQNNGV. CDR3 size: 11 residues. V was cut by 4 bases and J by 10 bases, with 10 bases left in between. CDR3 nucleotide sequence: TGTGCCAGCAGCTCCGAAAGGGGAGCTTTCTTT. Translation: CASSSERGAFF.

In its sample, this clone was seen a few times. This chain connects TRBV2 to TRBJ2-5; 7 positions agree with TRBD2. The J call is uncertain, as TRBJ2-7 better fits the DNA end. Germline lookup yields CDR1 SNHLY and CDR2 FYNNEI. The CDR3 has 13 amino acids. CDR3 bases: TGTGCCAGCAGTGACGAGCGGGATTACGAGCAGTACTTC. Translated: CASSDERDYEQYF.

This chain uses TRBV27 with TRBJ2-2; D is possibly TRBD2 (5 bases). Trimming took off 1 base at V and 7 bases at J, with 16 bases between the two ends. The germline CDR1 and CDR2 sequences are MNHEY and SMNVEV (reference sequence). This CDR3 is built from 16 residues. The DNA of the CDR3 is TGTGCCAGCAGTTTATATCGGAGGCCGCATCACGGGGAGCTGTTTTTT. Protein sequence: CASSLYRRPHHGELFF.

The gene calls are TRBV6-6 and TRBJ1-5; D possibly corresponds to TRBD1 (6 bases). Trimming stripped 7 bases from V and 8 bases from J, with 12 bases between. This CDR3 is 12 amino acids long. CDR1 is MNHNY, CDR2 SVGAGI, per germline (reference sequence). The CDR3 DNA follows: TGTGCCAGCACCTCCGCAGGGGAGCCCCAGCATTTT. Residues: CASTSAGEPQHF.

The chain employs TRBV18 and TRBJ2-6; tentatively, D is TRBD2 (5 bases). Trimming shortened V by 3 bases and J by 0 bases, and 12 bases separated the two germline ends. The CDR3 runs 17 residues. Looked up from germline, CDR1 is KGHSH and CDR2 is LQKENI. CDR3 in amino acids: CASSPRRGISGANVLTF. CDR3 coding DNA: TGTGCCAGCTCACCTCGACGGGGTATCTCTGGGGCCAACGTCCTGACTTTC.

The chain has TRBV7-9 and TRBJ1-1, with 10 nucleotides matching TRBD1. V lost 3 bases to trimming and J lost 0 bases; unmatched junction nucleotides: 7. The CDR3 contains 17 residues. Per the germline V gene, CDR1 is SEHNR and CDR2 is FQNEAQ (reference sequence). The CDR3 reads CASSFSGTGEVNTEAFF. The CDR3 nucleotides are TGTGCCAGCAGCTTCAGCGGGACAGGGGAGGTGAACACTGAAGCTTTCTTT.

J is TRBJ2-1 and V is TRBV11-3; 10 nucleotides line up with TRBD2. The CDR3 totals 15 residues. In germline, CDR1 is SGHNT, CDR2 YENEEA. V lost 0 bases, J lost 5 bases, and 1 base stayed unmatched. The CDR3 loop reads CASSLDGLADNEQFF. In DNA form, the CDR3 reads TGTGCCAGCAGCTTAGATGGACTAGCGGACAATGAGCAGTTCTTC.

The V and J genes are TRBV20-1 and TRBJ2-7, with D unresolved. Germline assignment: CDR1 DFQATT and CDR2 SNEGSKA (reference sequence). V shed 4 bases and J shed 3 bases, with 7 bases lying between them. This CDR3 comprises 11 residues. The CDR3 region is CSANPVYEQYF. As DNA, the CDR3 is TGCAGTGCTAATCCGGTCTACGAGCAGTACTTC.

The chain uses TRBV28 and TRBJ1-4; a possible D gene is TRBD1 (6 bases). This CDR3 spans 14 amino acids. Per germline, CDR1 MDHEN and CDR2 SYDVKM. Trimming removed 8 bases at V and 8 bases at J, with 18 bases between. CDR3: CASLYRGGSEKLFF. In DNA, the CDR3 is TGTGCCAGCTTATATAGGGGGGGTTCGGAAAAACTGTTTTTT.

The chain recombines TRBV5-4 with TRBJ2-1, with 10 positions matching TRBD1. The CDR3 is made up of 16 amino acids. After removal of 2 bases from V and 7 bases from J, the junction contained 9 bases not matched to a gene. CDR1 and CDR2 from the germline V gene are SGHNT and YYREEE (reference sequence). The CDR3 here is CASSFSPGTGANEQFF. The CDR3 DNA follows: TGTGCCAGCAGCTTTAGCCCCGGGACAGGGGCTAATGAGCAGTTCTTC.

The chain combines TRBV30 with TRBJ2-1, with 10 positions matching TRBD1. J lost 5 bases, V lost 5 bases, and 3 bases had no gene match. This CDR3 has 13 residues. Germline V gene sequence: CDR1 GTSNPN, CDR2 SVGIG (reference sequence). DNA for the CDR3: TGTGCCTGGGACAGGGGGCTAGACAATGAGCAGTTCTTC. It codes for CAWDRGLDNEQFF.

This sequence joins TRBV23-1 and TRBJ1-4; no reliable D call. TRBV23-1 is filed as an ORF, its function uncertain. V lost 3 bases and J 4 bases, leaving 15 bases between the germline ends. The CDR3 runs 16 residues. CDR3 region: CASSQPIGPHNEKLFF. The CDR3 bases are TGCGCCAGCAGTCAGCCAATTGGGCCCCATAATGAAAAACTGTTTTTT.

In the case of this clone: Other nucleotide sequences in the sample specify the same CDR3. The V gene is TRBV28, the J gene TRBJ1-5, with unresolved D. Germline V gives CDR1 MDHEN, CDR2 SYDVKM. CDR3 length: 14 amino acids. V was trimmed by 2 bases and J by 2 bases, leaving 7 bases between them. The CDR3 nucleotides read TGTGCCAGCAGTTTAATCCAGGGCAATCAGCCCCAGCATTTT. Translated: CASSLIQGNQPQHF. Complete variable domain (other parts from reference TRBV28 and TRBJ1-5): DVKVTQSSRYLVKRTGEKVFLECVQDMDHENMFWYRQDPGLGLRLIYFSYDVKMKEKGDIPEGYSVSREKKERFSLILESASTNQTSMYLCASSLIQGNQPQHFGDGTRLSIL.

This clone was detected a few times. This chain links TRBV7-6 with TRBJ2-1, with a weak D call TRBD2 (6 bases). The CDR3 length is 14 residues. Trimming pared 4 bases from V and 5 bases from J, leaving 12 bases between. From germline, CDR1 is SGHVS and CDR2 FNYEAQ. This CDR3 is CASSWGGINNEQFF. The CDR3 DNA is TGTGCCAGCAGCTGGGGCGGGATTAACAATGAGCAGTTCTTC.